These T cell receptor beta chains were read from a single sample in a study of cytomegalovirus exposure and HLA in healthy donors. Produced via immunoSEQ multiplex PCR; TCRdb's table is partial and in-frame only. The profile covers around 180,000 clones, with 84% appearing a single time and 4.8% taken by the ten largest. Sequencing used PBMCs. The origin of the receptors is a girl aged 5-17 years in good health and CMV-seropositive. Both conserved end residues are part of each CDR3. The D gene is left open where the match is weak. Not all rows give a size; the values are once, few, many and, for expanded clones, a class.

TRBJ2-6 - TRBV13 - TGTGCCAGCAGCTCCCCTCACAGGGTGCTCGCTCCTGGGGCCAACGTCCTGACTTTC CASSSPHRVLAPGANVLTF
TRBJ2-1 - TRBV6-6 - TGTGCCAGCAGTTATTCAGGGGTAGGCGGGAATGAGCAGTTCTTC CASSYSGVGGNEQFF
TRBJ1-6 TRBD1 TRBV14 once TGTGCCAGCACCCTAAAGGGACAGGGAAAAGATTCACCCCTCCACTTT CASTLKGQGKDSPLHF
TRBJ1-1 TRBD1 TRBV5-1 - TGCGCCAGCAGCTTGACAGGGGGCCACACTGAAGCTTTCTTT CASSLTGGHTEAFF
TRBJ1-2 - TRBV2 - TGTGCCAGCAACCGGGACTTAGAAGGCTACACCTTC CASNRDLEGYTF
TRBJ2-3 TRBD1 TRBV7-3 - TGTGCCAGCAGCTTAGACAGGGGCACAGATACGCAGTATTTT CASSLDRGTDTQYF
TRBJ1-6 - TRBV5-4 few TGTGCCAGACGCTTTCTCGTAAAAGGAACCATTCTAGCAAATCCACCCCTCCACTTT CARRFLVKGTILANPPLHF
TRBJ2-6 - TRBV19 - TGTGCCAGTAGTACCTCGGCGACAGCATTACGCTCTGGGGCCAACGTCCTGACTTTC CASSTSATALRSGANVLTF
TRBJ2-3 TRBD2 TRBV30 - TGTGCCTGGGTACGGACTAGCGGGGGGTCCTCAGCAGGGGATACGCAGTATTTT CAWVRTSGGSSAGDTQYF
TRBJ1-1 - TRBV9 - TGTGCCAGCAGCGTAGATGGGGCCAGGACTGAAGCTTTCTTT CASSVDGARTEAFF
TRBJ2-7 TRBD1 TRBV15 - TGTGCCACCAGCCCCGGGACAGACTACGAGCAGTACTTC CATSPGTDYEQYF
TRBJ1-1 - TRBV2 - TGTGCCAGCAGGGGTCGGGGGGGAGGCACTGAAGCTTTCTTT CASRGRGGGTEAFF
TRBJ1-6 - TRBV6-4 - TGTGCCAGCAGTGAGTTCAGGGTTAATTCACCCCTCCACTTT CASSEFRVNSPLHF
TRBJ1-1 - TRBV11-1 - TGTGCCAGCAGCTTTTCCGGGAACACTGAAGCTTTCTTT CASSFSGNTEAFF
TRBJ1-1 - TRBV6-5 - TGTGCCAGCGCAGGGCTCATGAACACTGAAGCTTTCTTT CASAGLMNTEAFF
TRBJ2-7 - TRBV11-3 - TGTGCCAGCACCCTGAGGTCGGCCGGCGAGCAGTACTTC CASTLRSAGEQYF
TRBJ2-7 TRBD1 TRBV4-1 - TGCGCCAGCAGCCATAAGACAGGGCCATCCTACGAGCAGTACTTC CASSHKTGPSYEQYF
TRBJ1-1 - TRBV5-4 - TGTGCCAGCAGCTTGGGACAGCGGGCCCAAGGCGCTGAAGCTTTCTTT CASSLGQRAQGAEAFF
TRBJ1-2 - TRBV2 - TGTGCCAACATGGTCGTCAGGAACTATGGCTACACCTTC CANMVVRNYGYTF
TRBJ2-7 - TRBV7-3 - TGTGCCAGCAGCTCCTCCGGGGGAAGCTCCTACGAGCAGTACTTC CASSSSGGSSYEQYF
TRBJ2-7 TRBD1 TRBV27 few TGTGCCAGCAGTAAGGACAGGGCCTACGAGCAGTACTTC CASSKDRAYEQYF
TRBJ1-2 - TRBV6-5 few TGTGCCAGCAGTTACGAGGAGGACTATGGCTACACCTTC CASSYEEDYGYTF
TRBJ1-3 TRBD1 TRBV9 - TGTGCCAGCAGCCCACGGACAGGAACACTCTCTGGAAACACCATATATTTT CASSPRTGTLSGNTIYF
TRBJ1-1 - TRBV28 - TGTGCCAGCAGTTTCGCGGGTAATACTGAAGCTTTCTTT CASSFAGNTEAFF
TRBJ2-3 TRBD2 TRBV29-1 once TGCAGCGTCGCGGGGACTAGCGGGGGTTTAGATACGCAGTATTTT CSVAGTSGGLDTQYF
TRBJ1-2 - TRBV27 - TGTGCCAGCAGTCCTTGGACAGATGGCTACACCTTC CASSPWTDGYTF
TRBJ1-1 TRBD1 TRBV7-9 - TGTGCCAGCAGCTACGGGACAGCAGCTTTCTTT CASSYGTAAFF
TRBJ1-5 TRBD1 TRBV29-1 - TGCAGCGTTGCCTCGGGGTCGGGGAACAGGGGTCAGCCCCAGCATTTT CSVASGSGNRGQPQHF
TRBJ1-1 - TRBV5-1 - TGCGCCAGCAGCAAGCTCGGGGGGCAGGACACTGAAGCTTTCTTT CASSKLGGQDTEAFF
TRBJ2-5 - TRBV7-9 once TGTGCCAGCAGCTTGGAGGGGACCCAGTACTTC CASSLEGTQYF
TRBJ2-3 - TRBV18 - TGTGCCAGCTCACTTCCCGACAGGATCAGCACAGATACGCAGTATTTT CASSLPDRISTDTQYF
TRBJ2-7 - TRBV7-9 - TGTGCCAGCAGCTTAGCGGAAGCAGGTCCTAATTACGAGCAGTACTTC CASSLAEAGPNYEQYF
TRBJ1-1 - TRBV27 - TGTGCCAGCAGTTTATACATGAACACTGAAGCTTTCTTT CASSLYMNTEAFF
TRBJ2-1 - TRBV18 - TGTGCCAGCTCAGAGTCATCCTACAATGAGCAGTTCTTC CASSESSYNEQFF
TRBJ2-7 - TRBV6-5 - TGTGCCAGCAGCCCGGGACTCCCGAGCTCCTACGAGCAGTACTTC CASSPGLPSSYEQYF
TRBJ2-7 - TRBV29-1 - TGCAGCGCTTGGGACATCTCCTACGAGCAGTACTTC CSAWDISYEQYF
TRBJ2-5 - TRBV2 - TGTGCCAGCAGGGGAGATTGGGAGACCCAGTACTTC CASRGDWETQYF
TRBJ1-4 TRBD1 TRBV5-1 - TGCGCCAGCAGCTTGCAGGGGGCTACTAATGAAAAACTGTTTTTT CASSLQGATNEKLFF
TRBJ2-2 - TRBV11-1 - TGTGCCAGCAGCTACAGGGTTCCCGGGGAGCTGTTTTTT CASSYRVPGELFF
TRBJ2-7 - TRBV5-6 - TGTGCCAGCAGGGGGCGTTGGTCCTACGAGCAGTACTTC CASRGRWSYEQYF
TRBJ1-1 - TRBV15 - TGTGCCACCAGCAGAGATTGGGCAGGGAACCCTGAAGCTTTCTTT CATSRDWAGNPEAFF